This T cell receptor beta chain stems from a study of T cell changes during pregnancy in multiple sclerosis. The germline V gene encodes CDR1 MGHRA and CDR2 YSYEKL. V dropped 4 bases and J dropped 2 bases, with 11 bases sitting between them. CDR3 length: 14 amino acids. Sequencing was performed with immunoSEQ multiplex PCR; in TCRdb, only in-frame clones are kept and a portion is missing. The table lists tens of thousands of clones, over 80% of them singletons. The V and J genes are TRBV4-1 and TRBJ1-2; unclear D gene. The sequenced sample was peripheral blood, obtained in the third trimester of pregnancy. The source of this sequence is a female donor in good health, enrolled as a control in a pregnancy study. CDR3 amino acids: CASSPSRQNYGYTF. In DNA form, the CDR3 reads TGCGCCAGCAGCCCCTCGAGGCAGAACTATGGCTACACCTTC.